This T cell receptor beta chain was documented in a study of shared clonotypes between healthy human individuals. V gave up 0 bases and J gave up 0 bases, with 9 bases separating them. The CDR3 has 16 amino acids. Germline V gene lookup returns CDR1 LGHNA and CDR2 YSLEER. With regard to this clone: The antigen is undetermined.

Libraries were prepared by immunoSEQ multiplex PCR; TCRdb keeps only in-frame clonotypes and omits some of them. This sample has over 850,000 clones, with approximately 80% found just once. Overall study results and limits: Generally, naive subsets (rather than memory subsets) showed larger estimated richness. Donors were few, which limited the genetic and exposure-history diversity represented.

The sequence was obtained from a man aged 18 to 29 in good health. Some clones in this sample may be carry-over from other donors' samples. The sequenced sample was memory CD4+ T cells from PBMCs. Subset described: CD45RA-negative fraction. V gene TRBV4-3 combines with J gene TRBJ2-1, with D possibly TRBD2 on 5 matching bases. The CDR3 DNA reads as TGCGCCAGCAGCCAAGAACCGGGGATCTCCTACAATGAGCAGTTCTTC. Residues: CASSQEPGISYNEQFF.